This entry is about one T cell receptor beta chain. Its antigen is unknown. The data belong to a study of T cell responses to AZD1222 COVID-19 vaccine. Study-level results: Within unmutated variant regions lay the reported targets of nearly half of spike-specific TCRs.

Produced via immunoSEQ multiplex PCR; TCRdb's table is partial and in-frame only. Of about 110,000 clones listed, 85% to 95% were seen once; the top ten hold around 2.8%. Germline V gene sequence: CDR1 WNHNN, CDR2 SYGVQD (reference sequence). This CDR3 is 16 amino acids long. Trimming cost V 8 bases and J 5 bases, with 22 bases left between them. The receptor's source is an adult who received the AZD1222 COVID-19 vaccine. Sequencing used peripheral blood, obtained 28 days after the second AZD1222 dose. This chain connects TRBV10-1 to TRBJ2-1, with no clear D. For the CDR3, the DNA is TGCGCCAGCCGAAGGGAAAGTCCCATTTATAACAATGAGCAGTTCTTC. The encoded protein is CASRRESPIYNNEQFF.